This TCR beta chain was captured by sequencing in a study of regulatory T cells in long-lasting Graves disease (dated by TCRdb to the early 2020s). Background for the entire study: Newly diagnosed Graves' disease patients had taken antithyroid drugs for less than 3 months. Peripheral blood TCR sequencing and RNA sequencing compared persistent Graves' disease patients with newly diagnosed Graves' disease patients. The study was registered as a clinical trial and conducted in China. A total of about 33 samples were covered by TCR sequencing, comprising roughly 13 persistent and roughly 20 newly diagnosed Graves' disease patients. What the work shows at the level of the full study, not this receptor alone: Sequencing and analysis were limited to the TCR beta chain. Persistent Graves' disease patients showed lower TCR Shannon entropy and fewer highly expanded clones than newly diagnosed patients, suggesting clonal expansion. A larger number of public clonotypes was shared among persistent patients (approximately 2,600) than among newly diagnosed patients (more than 850). The authors noted that the small sample size was a limitation that may lower accuracy. TRBV28, TRBJ1-2 and TRBJ2-5 were preferentially used in persistent disease, while TRBV20-1 and TRBJ2-1 were favored in newly diagnosed disease. Peripheral blood alone was examined, since thyroid tissue, which constituted the primary lesion, could not be accessed.

The library was generated by multiplex PCR. For sequencing, an Illumina HiSeq 4000 was employed. CDR3 regions were amplified by Arm-PCR with iRepertoire HTBI primers to construct TCR beta libraries. Gel purification was performed on PCR products prior to sequencing. As for the original processing: Gene usage analysis of CDR3 amino acid clonotypes used the 50 to 70 TRBV and some 15 TRBJ segments found across samples. COPE and FqMerger were used to merge filtered high-quality paired reads into contigs. BLAST was used to align contigs to the IMGT TRBV, TRBD and TRBJ reference genes, and CDR3 was defined following IMGT. Any clonotype with a frequency above 0.1% was counted as a highly expanded clone. Shannon entropy was used to measure repertoire diversity, and the Gini coefficient was used to measure V-J evenness. A clonotype found in more than one individual was treated as public. TCRdb reprocessing: public reads trimmed at Q25 with fastp, clones called with MiXCR, in-frame beta chains kept. Here each entry gathers all rows of one CDR3 protein and keeps the most common genes and DNA. TCRdb, not the authors, supplied the V and J calls. Counted in this sample were 550,000 to 650,000 distinct CDR3 sequences; more than 15% of them appeared once. About 12% of the sample is held by the ten biggest clonotypes.

Deletion took 4 bases off V and 4 bases off J, with a span of 16 bases between the germline ends. From the cysteine up to the phenylalanine, the CDR3 has a length of 15 residues. The retained sequence is limited to the CDR3, 45 bases, with the frame set at the first base. What this sample's time point label stands for: newly diagnosed GD, antithyroid drugs for less than 3 months. For both TCR sequencing and RNA sequencing, RNA was extracted from PBMCs using TRIzol. The diagnosis of Graves' disease followed American Thyroid Association guidelines. Patients were recruited from an endocrinology department in Xi'an, China. Each patient gave about 10 milliliters of peripheral blood, collected in an EDTA anticoagulant tube. Ficoll Paque Plus density gradient separation was used to isolate PBMCs, and no further T cell sorting was performed. An Agilent 2100 Bioanalyzer and agarose gel were used to check RNA quality, and a NanoDrop 2000 was used to measure RNA concentration.

This clonotype was recorded many times. It lacks a known antigen. Base qualities are not recorded, but no much larger clone differs from it by a single base. This same sample was also part of a study on T cells in Graves' hyperthyroidism and ophthalmopathy. The second study reports: Stable Graves' hyperthyroidism was defined as the absence of progression to ophthalmopathy over 18 months of follow-up. Hyperthyroidism patients were aged 18 to 65 years and newly diagnosed, with disease duration of less than 2 months. Any patient with an uncontrolled infection, another autoimmune disease, pregnancy or lactation was excluded. Diagnoses relied on clinical symptoms, serum thyroxine and TRAb, thyroid ultrasound and orbital computed tomography. For the first round of RT-PCR on the TCR CDR3, the HTBI primer set was used together with the Qiagen OneStep RT-PCR kit. Blood samples also contained most of the expanded thyroid clonotypes (frequency above 0.001), which suggests that blood repertoires may reflect thyroid immune responses. Ophthalmopathy was separated from stable hyperthyroidism by a 13 V-J signature model, with approximately 85% sensitivity and just over 81% specificity obtained in cross-validation and 80%/75% obtained in testing. In validation, progression to ophthalmopathy was predicted by the model with around 71% sensitivity and nearly 75% specificity, a median of around 6.5 months before onset. To identify distinguishing TCR V-J signatures, a discovery cohort of around 100 patients was used, comprising approximately 40 with Graves' ophthalmopathy and around 57 with stable Graves' hyperthyroidism. Prospective prediction of ophthalmopathy was tested in an independent validation cohort of 18 hyperthyroidism patients and 17 patients who later progressed to ophthalmopathy. The 90 to 100 discovery patients were randomly split 7:3 into training and test sets. Thyroid tissue and blood T-cell repertoires from several Graves' hyperthyroidism patients were also compared in the study. After blood sampling, hyperthyroidism patients were treated with methimazole at a starting dose of 30 mg daily, and ophthalmopathy patients were treated with high-dose intravenous methylprednisolone. A second multiplex PCR round built the libraries, followed by size selection and purification. Sequencing of the libraries was done on an Illumina HiSeq2000 using paired-end 100 bp reads. SOAPnuke was used to process the raw data, removing reads that contained adapters or uncalled bases, had a mean Phred below 15, or lacked an exact match to the constant primer or identifier. COPE v1.2.5 was used to merge the high-quality paired reads, and each unique nucleotide sequence was defined as a clonotype. MiTCR v1.1 was used to align clonotypes to the IMGT TRBV, TRBD and TRBJ reference segments. Only V-J combinations with frequency above 0.0001, covering roughly 99% of repertoires, were analysed. The TCS score was defined as F50 (clonal expansion) divided by E x V (chaos), with BLOSUM62-based TCRdist calculated between CDR3 peptides within each V-J. Welch's t-statistics and random forest reduced several hundred V-J features to 13, which were used in a naive Bayes classifier (R e1071). No statistical method was used to fix the sample size in advance, and group allocation was not hidden from the investigators. The paper describes TCR Vbeta CDR3 sequencing of 135 peripheral blood samples, made up of roughly 40 ophthalmopathy patients, 70 to 75 hyperthyroidism patients and 17 progressor patients.

This chain is built from TRBV12-3 or TRBV12-4 and TRBJ1-1; a tentative D match to TRBD1 spans 6 bases. This TCR was sampled from a man aged 18 to 35 with Graves disease. Donor details come from another sample of the same person, matched by shared clones. The sample in question was peripheral blood mononuclear cells (PBMCs), obtained at new diagnosis, from a patient treated with antithyroid drugs. The CDR3 sequence is CASSWGRGLLTEAFF. The nucleotides are TGTGCCAGCAGTTGGGGCAGGGGACTTCTCACTGAAGCTTTCTTT.